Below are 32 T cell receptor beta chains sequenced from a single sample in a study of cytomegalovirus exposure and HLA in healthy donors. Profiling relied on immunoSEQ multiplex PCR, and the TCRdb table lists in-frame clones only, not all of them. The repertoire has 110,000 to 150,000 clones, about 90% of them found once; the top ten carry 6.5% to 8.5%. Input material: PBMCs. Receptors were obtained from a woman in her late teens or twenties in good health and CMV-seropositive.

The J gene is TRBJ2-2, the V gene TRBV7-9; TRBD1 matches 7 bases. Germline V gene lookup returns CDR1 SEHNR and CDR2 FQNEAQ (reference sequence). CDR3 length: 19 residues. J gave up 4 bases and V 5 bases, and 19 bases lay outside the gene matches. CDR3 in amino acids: CASSRPSRLTGLGTGELFF. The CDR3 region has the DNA TGTGCCAGCAGCCGACCCTCCAGGTTGACAGGGTTGGGCACCGGGGAGCTGTTTTTT.

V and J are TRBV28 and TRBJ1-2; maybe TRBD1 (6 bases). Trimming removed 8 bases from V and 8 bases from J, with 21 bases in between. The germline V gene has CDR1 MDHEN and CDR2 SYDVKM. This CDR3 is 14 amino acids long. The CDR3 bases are TGTGCCAGCCTGGGGGGGGGACAAGGATACGGCTACACCTTC. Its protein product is CASLGGGQGYGYTF.

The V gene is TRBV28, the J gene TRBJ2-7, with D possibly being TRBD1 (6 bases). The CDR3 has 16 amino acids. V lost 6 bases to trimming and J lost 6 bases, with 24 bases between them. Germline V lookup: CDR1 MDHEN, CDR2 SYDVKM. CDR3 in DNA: TGTGCCAGCAGCATCCTCAACCAACAGGGTGTTCGCGAGCAGTACTTC. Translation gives CASSILNQQGVREQYF.

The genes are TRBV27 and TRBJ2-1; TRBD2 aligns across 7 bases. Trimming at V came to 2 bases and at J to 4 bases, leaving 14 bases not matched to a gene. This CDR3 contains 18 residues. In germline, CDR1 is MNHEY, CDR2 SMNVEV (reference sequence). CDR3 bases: TGTGCCAGCAGTTTAACGGCCCCAGCGGGGTCTCCTTACAATGAGCAGTTCTTC. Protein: CASSLTAPAGSPYNEQFF.

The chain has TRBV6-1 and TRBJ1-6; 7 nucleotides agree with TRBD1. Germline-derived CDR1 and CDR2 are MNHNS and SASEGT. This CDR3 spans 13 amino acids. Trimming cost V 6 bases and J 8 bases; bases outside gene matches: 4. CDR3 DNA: TGTGCCAGCAGCCGGGACAGCGATTCACCCCTCCACTTT. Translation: CASSRDSDSPLHF.

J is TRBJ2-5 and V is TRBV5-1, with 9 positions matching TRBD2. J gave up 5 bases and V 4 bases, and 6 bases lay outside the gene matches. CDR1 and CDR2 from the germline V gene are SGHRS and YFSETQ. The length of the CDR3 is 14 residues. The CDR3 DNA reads TGCGCCAGCAGCGCCGGGACTAGCCGGGAGACCCAGTACTTC. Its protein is CASSAGTSRETQYF.

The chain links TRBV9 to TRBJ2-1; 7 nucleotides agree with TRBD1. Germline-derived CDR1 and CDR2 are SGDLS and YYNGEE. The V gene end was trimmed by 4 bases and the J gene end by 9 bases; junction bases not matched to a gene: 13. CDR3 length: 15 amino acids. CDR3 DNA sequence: TGTGCCAGCAGCCAACAGGGGTCGCGAAAAGGTGAGCAGTTCTTC. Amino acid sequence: CASSQQGSRKGEQFF.

The CDR3 DNA is TGTGCCAGCACGATCTCGGCGGGGAGGAACACCGGGGAGCTGTTTTTT. It is translated as CASTISAGRNTGELFF. The chain joins TRBV2 to TRBJ2-2, with D perhaps TRBD2 (6 bases). Germline lookup yields CDR1 SNHLY and CDR2 FYNNEI. The CDR3 has 16 residues. Trimming took 7 bases from V and 1 from J, leaving 16 bases between them.

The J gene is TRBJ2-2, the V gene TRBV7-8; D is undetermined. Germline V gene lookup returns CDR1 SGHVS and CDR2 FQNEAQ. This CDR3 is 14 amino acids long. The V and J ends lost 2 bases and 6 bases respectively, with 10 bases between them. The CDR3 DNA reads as TGTGCCAGCAGCTTATACGGGTTCTCCGGGGAGCTGTTTTTT. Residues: CASSLYGFSGELFF.

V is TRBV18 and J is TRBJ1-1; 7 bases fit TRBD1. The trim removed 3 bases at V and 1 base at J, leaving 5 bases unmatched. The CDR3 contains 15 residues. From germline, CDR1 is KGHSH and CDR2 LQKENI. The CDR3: CASSPRGTENTEAFF. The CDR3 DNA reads TGTGCCAGCTCACCCCGAGGGACAGAGAACACTGAAGCTTTCTTT.

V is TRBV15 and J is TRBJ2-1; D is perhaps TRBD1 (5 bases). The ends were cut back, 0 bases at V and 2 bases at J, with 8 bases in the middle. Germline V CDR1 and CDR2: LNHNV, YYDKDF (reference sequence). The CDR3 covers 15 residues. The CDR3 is CATSRDKGTYNEQFF. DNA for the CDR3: TGTGCCACCAGCAGAGATAAGGGGACCTACAATGAGCAGTTCTTC.

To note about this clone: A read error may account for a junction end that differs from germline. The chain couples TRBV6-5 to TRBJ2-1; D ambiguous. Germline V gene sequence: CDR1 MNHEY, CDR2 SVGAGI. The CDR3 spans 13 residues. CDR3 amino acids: CASSDSHYNEQFF. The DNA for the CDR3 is TGTGCCAGCAGTGACTCACACTACAATGAGCAGTTCTTC.

The CDR3 DNA follows: TGTGCCAGCAGTTCCGGACTAGCGCCATCCTACGAGCAGTACTTC. Protein sequence: CASSSGLAPSYEQYF. The chain combines TRBV28 with TRBJ2-7; 9 nucleotides agree with TRBD2. This CDR3 spans 15 amino acids. The trim removed 4 bases at V and 1 base at J, leaving 5 bases unmatched. CDR1 and CDR2 from the germline V gene are MDHEN and SYDVKM.

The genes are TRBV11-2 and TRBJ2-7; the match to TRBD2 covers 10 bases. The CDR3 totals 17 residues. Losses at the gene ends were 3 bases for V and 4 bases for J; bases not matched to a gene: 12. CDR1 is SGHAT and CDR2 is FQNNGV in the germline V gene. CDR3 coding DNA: TGTGCCAGCAGCTTCTCCAGCGGGAGGGCCGAAAGTTACGAGCAGTACTTC. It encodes CASSFSSGRAESYEQYF.

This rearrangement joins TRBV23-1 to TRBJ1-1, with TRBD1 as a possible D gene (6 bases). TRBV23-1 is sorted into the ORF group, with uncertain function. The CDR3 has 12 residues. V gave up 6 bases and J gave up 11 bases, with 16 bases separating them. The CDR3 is CASRQGGNRAFF. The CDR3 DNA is TGCGCCAGCAGGCAAGGGGGGAACCGTGCTTTCTTT.

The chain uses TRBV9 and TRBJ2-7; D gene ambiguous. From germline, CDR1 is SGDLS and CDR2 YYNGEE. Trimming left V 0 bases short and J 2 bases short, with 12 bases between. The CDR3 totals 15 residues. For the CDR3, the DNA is TGTGCCAGCAGCGTAGATAGAGCGTTGGCCTACGAGCAGTACTTC. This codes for CASSVDRALAYEQYF.

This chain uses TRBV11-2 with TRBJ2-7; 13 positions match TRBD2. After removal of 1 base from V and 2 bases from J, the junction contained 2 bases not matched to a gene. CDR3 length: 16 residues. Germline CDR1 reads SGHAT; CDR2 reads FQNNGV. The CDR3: CASSLGTSGSPYEQYF. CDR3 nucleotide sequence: TGTGCCAGCAGCTTAGGGACTAGCGGGAGCCCCTACGAGCAGTACTTC.

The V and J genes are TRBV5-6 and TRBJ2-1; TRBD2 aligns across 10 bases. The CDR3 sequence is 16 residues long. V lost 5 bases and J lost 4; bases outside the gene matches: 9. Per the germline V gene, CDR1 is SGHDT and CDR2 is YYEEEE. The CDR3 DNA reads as TGTGCCAGCAGAAGAACCAGCGGGGGGGCGTACAATGAGCAGTTCTTC. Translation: CASRRTSGGAYNEQFF.

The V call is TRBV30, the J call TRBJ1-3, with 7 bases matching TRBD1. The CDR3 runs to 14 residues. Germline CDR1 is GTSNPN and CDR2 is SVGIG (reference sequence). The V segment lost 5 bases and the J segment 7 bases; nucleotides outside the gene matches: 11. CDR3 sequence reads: CAWDQGGLWNTIYF. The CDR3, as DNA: TGTGCCTGGGACCAGGGGGGTTTGTGGAACACCATATATTTT.

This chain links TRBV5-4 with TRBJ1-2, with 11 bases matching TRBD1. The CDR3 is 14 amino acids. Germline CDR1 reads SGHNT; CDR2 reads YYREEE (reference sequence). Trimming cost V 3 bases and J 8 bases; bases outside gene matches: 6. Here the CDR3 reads CASSSDRGLGGYTF. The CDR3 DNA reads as TGTGCCAGCAGCTCGGACAGGGGGCTTGGGGGCTACACCTTC.

The chain's CDR3 is CASSLVSGTSGTFSGANVLTF. CDR3 DNA: TGCGCCAGCAGCTTGGTCTCCGGGACTAGCGGGACTTTCTCTGGGGCCAACGTCCTGACTTTC. This chain connects TRBV5-1 to TRBJ2-6; 13 bases line up with TRBD2. Per the germline V gene, CDR1 is SGHRS and CDR2 is YFSETQ. The V segment lost 0 bases and the J segment 0 bases; nucleotides outside the gene matches: 9. This CDR3 contains 21 residues. Together with reference TRBV5-1 and TRBJ2-6, the CDR3 gives the full variable domain: KAGVTQTPRYLIKTRGQQVTLSCSPISGHRSVSWYQQTPGQGLQFLFEYFSETQRNKGNFPGRFSGRQFSNSRSEMNVSTLELGDSALYLCASSLVSGTSGTFSGANVLTFGAGSRLTVL.

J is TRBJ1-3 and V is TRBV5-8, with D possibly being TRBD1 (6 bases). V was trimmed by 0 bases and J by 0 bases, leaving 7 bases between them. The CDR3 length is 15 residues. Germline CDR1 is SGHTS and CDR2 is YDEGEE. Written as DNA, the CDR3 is TGTGCCAGCAGCTTGGGGGACAACTCTGGAAACACCATATATTTT. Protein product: CASSLGDNSGNTIYF.

The CDR3 sequence is CASSLSGQAYEQYF. In DNA, the CDR3 is TGCGCCAGCAGCTTGTCGGGACAGGCCTACGAGCAGTACTTC. The chain has TRBV5-1 and TRBJ2-7, with 8 positions matching TRBD1. The CDR3 is made up of 14 amino acids. V was pared by 1 base and J by 2 bases, with 2 bases of the junction left unmatched. Germline assignment: CDR1 SGHRS and CDR2 YFSETQ.

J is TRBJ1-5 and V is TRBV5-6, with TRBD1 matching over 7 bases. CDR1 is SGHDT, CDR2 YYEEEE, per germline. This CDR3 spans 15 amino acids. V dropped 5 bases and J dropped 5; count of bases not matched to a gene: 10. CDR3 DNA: TGTGCCAGCAGTCCCCGGGACAGTCTCCATCAGCCCCAGCATTTT. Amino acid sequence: CASSPRDSLHQPQHF.

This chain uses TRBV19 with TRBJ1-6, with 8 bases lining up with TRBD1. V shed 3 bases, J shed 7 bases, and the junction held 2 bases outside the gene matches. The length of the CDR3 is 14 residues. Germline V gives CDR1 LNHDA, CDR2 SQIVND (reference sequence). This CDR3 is CASSIRGQNSPLHF. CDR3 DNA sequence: TGTGCCAGTAGTATCAGGGGGCAGAATTCACCCCTCCACTTT.

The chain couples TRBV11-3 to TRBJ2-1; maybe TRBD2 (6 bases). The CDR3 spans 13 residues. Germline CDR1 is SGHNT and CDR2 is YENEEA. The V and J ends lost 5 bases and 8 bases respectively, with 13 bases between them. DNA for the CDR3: TGTGCCAGCAGCCTACTCACGGGGGATGAGCAGTTCTTC. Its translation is CASSLLTGDEQFF.

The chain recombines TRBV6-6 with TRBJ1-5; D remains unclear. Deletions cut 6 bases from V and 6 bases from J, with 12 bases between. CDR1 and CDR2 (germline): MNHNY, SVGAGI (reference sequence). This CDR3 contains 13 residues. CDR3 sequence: CASSSRRGQPQHF. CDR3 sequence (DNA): TGTGCCAGCAGCTCGAGACGGGGTCAGCCCCAGCATTTT.

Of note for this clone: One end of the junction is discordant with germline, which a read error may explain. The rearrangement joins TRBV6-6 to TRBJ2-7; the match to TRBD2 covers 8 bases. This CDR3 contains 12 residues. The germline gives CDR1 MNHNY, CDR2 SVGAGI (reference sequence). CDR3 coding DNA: TGTGCCAGCAGTAACTCCGGGACTAGGCAGTACTTC. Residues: CASSNSGTRQYF.

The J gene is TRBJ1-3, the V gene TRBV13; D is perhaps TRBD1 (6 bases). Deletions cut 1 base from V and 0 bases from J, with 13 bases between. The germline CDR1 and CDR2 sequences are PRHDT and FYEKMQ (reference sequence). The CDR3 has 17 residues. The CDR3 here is CASSLVDGGYSGNTIYF. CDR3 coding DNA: TGTGCCAGCAGCTTAGTTGATGGGGGCTACTCTGGAAACACCATATATTTT.

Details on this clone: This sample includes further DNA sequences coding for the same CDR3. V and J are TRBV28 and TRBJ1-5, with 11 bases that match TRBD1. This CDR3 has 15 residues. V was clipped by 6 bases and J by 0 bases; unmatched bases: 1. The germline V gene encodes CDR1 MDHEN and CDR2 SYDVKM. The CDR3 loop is CASSGTGGSNQPQHF. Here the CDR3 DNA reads TGTGCCAGCAGCGGGACAGGGGGTAGCAATCAGCCCCAGCATTTT.

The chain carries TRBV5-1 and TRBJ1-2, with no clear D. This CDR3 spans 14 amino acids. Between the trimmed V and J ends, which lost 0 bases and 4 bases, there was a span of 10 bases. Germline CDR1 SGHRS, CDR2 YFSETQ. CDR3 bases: TGCGCCAGCAGCTTGGCCGGGGAGGGCTATGGCTACACCTTC. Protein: CASSLAGEGYGYTF. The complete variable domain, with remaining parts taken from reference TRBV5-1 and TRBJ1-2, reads KAGVTQTPRYLIKTRGQQVTLSCSPISGHRSVSWYQQTPGQGLQFLFEYFSETQRNKGNFPGRFSGRQFSNSRSEMNVSTLELGDSALYLCASSLAGEGYGYTFGSGTRLTVV.

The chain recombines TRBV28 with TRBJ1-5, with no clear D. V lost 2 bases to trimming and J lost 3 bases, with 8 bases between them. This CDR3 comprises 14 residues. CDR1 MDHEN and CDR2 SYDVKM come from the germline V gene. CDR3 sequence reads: CASSLTEDNQPQHF. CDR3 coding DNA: TGTGCCAGCAGTTTAACGGAGGACAATCAGCCCCAGCATTTT.